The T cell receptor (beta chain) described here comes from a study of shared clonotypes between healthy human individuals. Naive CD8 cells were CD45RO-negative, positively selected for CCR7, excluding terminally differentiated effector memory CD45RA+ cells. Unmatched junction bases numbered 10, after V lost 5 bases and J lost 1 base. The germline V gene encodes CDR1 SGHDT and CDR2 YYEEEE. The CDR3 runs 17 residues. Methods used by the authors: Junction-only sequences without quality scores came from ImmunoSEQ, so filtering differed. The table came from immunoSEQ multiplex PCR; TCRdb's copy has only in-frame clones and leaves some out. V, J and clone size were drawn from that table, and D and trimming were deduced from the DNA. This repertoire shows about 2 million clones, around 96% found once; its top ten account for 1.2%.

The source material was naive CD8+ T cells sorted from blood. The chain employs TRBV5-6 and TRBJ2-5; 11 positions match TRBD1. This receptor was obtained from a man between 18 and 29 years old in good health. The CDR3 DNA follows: TGTGCCAGCAGTTTTCTAATGGGACAGGGGGTCCAAGAGACCCAGTACTTC. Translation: CASSFLMGQGVQETQYF. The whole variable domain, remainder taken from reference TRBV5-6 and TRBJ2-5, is DAGVTQSPTHLIKTRGQQVTLRCSPKSGHDTVSWYQQALGQGPQFIFQYYEEEERQRGNFPDRFSGHQFPNYSSELNVNALLLGDSALYLCASSFLMGQGVQETQYFGPGTRLLVL.